This T cell receptor beta chain derives from a study of blood T cell repertoires in COVID-19. In this sample, this clone turned up once. Produced via immunoSEQ multiplex PCR; TCRdb's table is partial and in-frame only. Of about 260,000 clones in the sample, approximately 82% were seen once. The CDR3 sequence is 15 residues long. The trim removed 0 bases at V and 6 bases at J, leaving 6 bases unmatched. Germline CDR1 is MGHRA and CDR2 is YSYEKL. This rearrangement joins TRBV4-1 to TRBJ2-7; TRBD1 aligns across 9 bases. The sequenced material came from peripheral blood. The origin of this receptor is a man in his 60s who had recovered from COVID-19. In nucleotides, the CDR3 is TGCGCCAGCAGCCAAGAAGGGACAGGGTTAGGCGAGCAGTACTTC. Translating it yields CASSQEGTGLGEQYF.